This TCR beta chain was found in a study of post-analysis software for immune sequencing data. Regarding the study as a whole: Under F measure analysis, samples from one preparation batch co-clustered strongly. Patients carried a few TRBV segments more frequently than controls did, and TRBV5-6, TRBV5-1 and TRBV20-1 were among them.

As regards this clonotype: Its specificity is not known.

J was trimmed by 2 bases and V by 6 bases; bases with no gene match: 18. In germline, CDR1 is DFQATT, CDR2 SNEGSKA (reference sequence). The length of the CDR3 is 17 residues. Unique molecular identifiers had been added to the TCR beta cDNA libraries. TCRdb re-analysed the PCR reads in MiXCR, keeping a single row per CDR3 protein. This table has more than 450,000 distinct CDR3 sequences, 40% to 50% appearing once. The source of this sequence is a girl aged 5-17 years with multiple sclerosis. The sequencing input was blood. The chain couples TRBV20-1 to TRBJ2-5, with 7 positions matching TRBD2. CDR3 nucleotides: TGCAGTGCGGACCCTGCTGGGGCTAGCGGTTTTCAAGAGACCCAGTACTTC. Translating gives CSADPAGASGFQETQYF.